Listed below are T cell receptor beta chains from one sample, sequenced in a study of T cells in Graves' hyperthyroidism and ophthalmopathy. TCRdb processed the multiplex PCR reads anew with MiXCR; each CDR3 protein has one entry. Seen here are about 110,000 distinct CDR3 sequences, roughly 15% observed once, and the top ten hold 35% to 50%. Sequencing was done on a sample of blood. All receptors derive from a woman aged 45-65 years with Graves' hyperthyroidism. Each CDR3 is given with its conserved first and last residue. A D gene is named only where the DNA matches it firmly. The size field is filled for only some rows; it gives once, few, many or a size class.

size: many
V: TRBV6-1
D: NA
J: TRBJ2-3
CDR3: CASRSPWVGNSGTDTQYF
DNA: TGTGCCAGCAGATCCCCGTGGGTGGGGAATAGCGGCACAGATACGCAGTATTTT

size: many
V: TRBV5-1
D: TRBD1
J: TRBJ2-1
CDR3: CASSTDRALNEQFF
DNA: TGCGCCAGCAGCACAGACAGGGCCCTCAATGAGCAGTTCTTC

size: once
V: TRBV7-3
D: TRBD2
J: TRBJ2-5
CDR3: CASSPGLAGGETQYF
DNA: TGTGCCAGCAGCCCAGGACTAGCGGGAGGAGAGACCCAGTACTTC

size: many
V: TRBV7-8
D: NA
J: TRBJ2-7
CDR3: CASRQRMGEQYF
DNA: TGTGCCAGCAGGCAACGAATGGGCGAGCAGTACTTC

size: many
V: TRBV6-9
D: TRBD2
J: TRBJ2-1
CDR3: CASSYSSPSGRANEQFF
DNA: TGTGCCAGCAGTTATTCCTCCCCTAGCGGGAGGGCCAATGAGCAGTTCTTC

size: many
V: TRBV25-1
D: TRBD2
J: TRBJ2-7
CDR3: CASSDPSGRDYEQYF
DNA: TGTGCCAGCAGTGACCCTAGCGGGAGGGATTACGAGCAGTACTTC

size: many
V: TRBV24-1
D: NA
J: TRBJ2-3
CDR3: CATSDPGLPGGTDTQYF
DNA: TGTGCCACCAGTGACCCAGGACTACCCGGTGGCACAGATACGCAGTATTTT

size: few
V: TRBV7-7
D: TRBD1
J: TRBJ2-5
CDR3: CASSPAGTGVETQYF
DNA: TGTGCTAGCAGCCCGGCAGGGACAGGGGTTGAGACCCAGTACTTC

size: NA
V: TRBV5-5
D: NA
J: TRBJ2-1
CDR3: CASSQHHNEQFF
DNA: TGTGCCAGCAGCCAACACCACAATGAGCAGTTCTTC

size: many
V: TRBV19
D: NA
J: TRBJ2-2
CDR3: CASSIGGLTNTGELFF
DNA: TGTGCCAGTAGTATAGGCGGGCTCACGAACACCGGGGAGCTGTTTTTT

size: many
V: TRBV28
D: TRBD1
J: TRBJ1-2
CDR3: CASSLLDRGRVYGYTF
DNA: TGTGCCAGCAGTCTATTGGACAGGGGGCGCGTCTATGGCTACACCTTC

size: many
V: TRBV28
D: TRBD1
J: TRBJ2-7
CDR3: CASGTSGTGLDEQYF
DNA: TGTGCCAGCGGCACCTCCGGGACAGGGTTGGACGAGCAGTACTTC

size: many
V: TRBV28
D: TRBD2
J: TRBJ2-1
CDR3: CASRVAGESYEQFF
DNA: TGTGCCAGCAGAGTAGCGGGAGAATCCTATGAGCAGTTCTTC

size: many
V: TRBV20-1
D: TRBD2
J: TRBJ2-5
CDR3: CSARGSGRVETQYF
DNA: TGCAGTGCTAGAGGTAGCGGGAGGGTGGAGACCCAGTACTTC

size: many
V: TRBV28
D: TRBD2
J: TRBJ2-5
CDR3: CASFTPGLAGGETQYF
DNA: TGTGCCAGCTTTACCCCTGGACTAGCGGGAGGAGAGACCCAGTACTTC

size: many
V: TRBV6-1
D: NA
J: TRBJ1-2
CDR3: CASTADPVDYGYTF
DNA: TGTGCCAGCACCGCTGACCCGGTGGACTATGGCTACACCTTC

size: many
V: TRBV28
D: TRBD1
J: TRBJ2-1
CDR3: CASSSRDSNEQFF
DNA: TGTGCCAGCAGTTCCCGGGACAGCAATGAGCAGTTCTTC

size: NA
V: TRBV5-6
D: TRBD1
J: TRBJ2-7
CDR3: CASSLQGQDFGEQYF
DNA: TGTGCCAGCAGCTTACAAGGACAGGACTTTGGCGAGCAGTACTTC